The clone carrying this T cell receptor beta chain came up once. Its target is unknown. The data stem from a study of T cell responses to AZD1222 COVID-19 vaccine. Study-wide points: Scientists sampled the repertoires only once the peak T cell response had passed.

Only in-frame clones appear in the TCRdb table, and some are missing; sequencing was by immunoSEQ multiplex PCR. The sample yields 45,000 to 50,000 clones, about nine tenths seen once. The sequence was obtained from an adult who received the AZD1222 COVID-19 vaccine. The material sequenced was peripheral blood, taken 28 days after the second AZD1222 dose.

CDR3 residues: CASSILGAYEQYF. The CDR3, as DNA: TGTGCCAGTAGTATCCTAGGGGCCTACGAGCAGTACTTC. This chain joins TRBV19 and TRBJ2-7; D possibly corresponds to TRBD1 (5 bases). The CDR3 sequence is 13 residues long. Looked up from germline, CDR1 is LNHDA and CDR2 is SQIVND (reference sequence). Between the trimmed V and J ends, which lost 3 bases and 2 bases, there was a span of 8 bases.